This TCR beta chain was captured in a study of long-term antiretroviral therapy in people with HIV. General study results and limits: Clonal expansions arising prior to ART prevailed in the repertoire at every time point.

All donors provided no fewer than one pre-ART and no fewer than two post-ART PBMC samples. Concerning this clone itself: The antigen is unknown.

At survey level, the immunoSEQ assay was run in its v3.0 version. Assay used: immunoSEQ multiplex PCR; TCRdb lists only in-frame clones, some missing. This repertoire shows around 32,000 clones, about 90% found once; its top ten account for around 9%. CDR1 is LNHNV and CDR2 is YYDKDF in the germline V gene (reference sequence). V lost 7 bases, J lost 3 bases, and 6 bases stayed unmatched. The CDR3 contains 13 residues. This TCR was sampled from a man aged 50 to 60 with HIV. The specimen was unsorted PBMCs, collected 3.2 years before starting antiretroviral therapy. The gene calls are TRBV15 and TRBJ2-7, with 7 bases lining up with TRBD1. CDR3 in amino acids: CATKGASSYEQYF. DNA of the CDR3: TGTGCCACCAAGGGGGCAAGTAGCTACGAGCAGTACTTC.